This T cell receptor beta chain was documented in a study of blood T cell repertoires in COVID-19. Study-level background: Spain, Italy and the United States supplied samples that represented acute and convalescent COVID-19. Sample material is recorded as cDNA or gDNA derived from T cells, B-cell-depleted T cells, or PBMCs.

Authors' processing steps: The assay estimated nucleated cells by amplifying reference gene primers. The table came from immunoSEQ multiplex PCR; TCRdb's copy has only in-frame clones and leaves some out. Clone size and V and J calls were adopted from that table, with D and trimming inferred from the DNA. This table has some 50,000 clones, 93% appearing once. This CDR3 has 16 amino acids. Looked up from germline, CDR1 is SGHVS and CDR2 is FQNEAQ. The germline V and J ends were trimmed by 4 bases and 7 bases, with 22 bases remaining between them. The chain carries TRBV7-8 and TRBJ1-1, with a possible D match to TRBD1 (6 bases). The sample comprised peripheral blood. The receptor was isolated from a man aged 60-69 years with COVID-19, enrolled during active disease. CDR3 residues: CASSSEVRTVDSEAFF. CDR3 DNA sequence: TGTGCCAGCAGCTCGGAGGTTCGGACAGTAGATAGTGAAGCTTTCTTT.